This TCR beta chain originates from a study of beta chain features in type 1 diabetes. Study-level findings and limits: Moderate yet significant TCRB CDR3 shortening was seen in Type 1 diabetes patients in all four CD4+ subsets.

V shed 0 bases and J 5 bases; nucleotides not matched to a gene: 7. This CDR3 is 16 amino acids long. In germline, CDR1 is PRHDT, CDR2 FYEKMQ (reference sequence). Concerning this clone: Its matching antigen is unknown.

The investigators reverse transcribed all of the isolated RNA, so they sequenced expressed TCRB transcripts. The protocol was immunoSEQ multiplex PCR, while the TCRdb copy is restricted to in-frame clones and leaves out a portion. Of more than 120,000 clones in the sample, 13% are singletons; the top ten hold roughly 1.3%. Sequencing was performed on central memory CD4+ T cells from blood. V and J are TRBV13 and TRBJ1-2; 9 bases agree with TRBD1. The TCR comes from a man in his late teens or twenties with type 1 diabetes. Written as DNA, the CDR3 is TGTGCCAGCAGCTTAGGTGGTCGGACAGGGGTTTATGGCTACACCTTC. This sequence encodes CASSLGGRTGVYGYTF.